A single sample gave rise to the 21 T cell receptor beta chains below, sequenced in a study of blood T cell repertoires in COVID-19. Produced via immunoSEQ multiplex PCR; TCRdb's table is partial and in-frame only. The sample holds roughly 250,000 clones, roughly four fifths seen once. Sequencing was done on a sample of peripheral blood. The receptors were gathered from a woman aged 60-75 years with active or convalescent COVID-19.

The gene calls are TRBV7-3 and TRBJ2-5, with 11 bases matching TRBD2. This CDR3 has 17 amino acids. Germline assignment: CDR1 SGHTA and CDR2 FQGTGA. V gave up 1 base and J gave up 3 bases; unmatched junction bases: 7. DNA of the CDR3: TGTGCCAGCAGCTTAATCGGGTCTAGCGGGGGGAAAGAGACCCAGTACTTC. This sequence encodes CASSLIGSSGGKETQYF.

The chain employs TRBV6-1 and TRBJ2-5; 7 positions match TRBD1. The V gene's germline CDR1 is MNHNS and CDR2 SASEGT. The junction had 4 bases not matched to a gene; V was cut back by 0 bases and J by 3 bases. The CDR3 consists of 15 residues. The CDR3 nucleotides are TGTGCCAGCAGTGAAGCAGGACAGGCAAAAGAGACCCAGTACTTC. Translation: CASSEAGQAKETQYF.

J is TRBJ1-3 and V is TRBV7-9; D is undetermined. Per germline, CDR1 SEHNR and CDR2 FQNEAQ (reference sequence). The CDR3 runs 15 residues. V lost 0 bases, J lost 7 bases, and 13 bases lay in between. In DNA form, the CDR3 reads TGTGCCAGCAGCTTAGCGGGCGCAGCGGGGAACACCATATATTTT. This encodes CASSLAGAAGNTIYF.

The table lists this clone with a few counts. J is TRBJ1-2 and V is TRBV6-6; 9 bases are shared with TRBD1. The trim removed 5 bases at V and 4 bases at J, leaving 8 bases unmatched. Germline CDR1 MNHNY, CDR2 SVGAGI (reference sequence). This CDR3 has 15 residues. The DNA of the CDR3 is TGTGCCAGCAGTGACCGACAGGGGGGCGGCTATGGCTACACCTTC. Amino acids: CASSDRQGGGYGYTF.

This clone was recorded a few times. The CDR3 protein is CATAGRTMNTEAFF. In DNA, the CDR3 is TGCGCCACCGCGGGACGGACCATGAACACTGAAGCTTTCTTT. The chain carries TRBV4-1 and TRBJ1-1; D possibly corresponds to TRBD1 (5 bases). Trimming cost V 10 bases and J 0 bases, with 15 bases left between them. Germline values: CDR1 MGHRA, CDR2 YSYEKL. The CDR3 is 14 residues long.

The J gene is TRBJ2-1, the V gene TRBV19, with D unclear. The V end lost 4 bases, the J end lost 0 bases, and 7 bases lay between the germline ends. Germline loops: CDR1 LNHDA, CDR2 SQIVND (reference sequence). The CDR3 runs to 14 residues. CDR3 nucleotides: TGTGCCAGTAGTAAGTGGAGCTCCTACAATGAGCAGTTCTTC. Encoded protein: CASSKWSSYNEQFF. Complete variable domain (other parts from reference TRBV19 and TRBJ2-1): DGGITQSPKYLFRKEGQNVTLSCEQNLNHDAMYWYRQDPGQGLRLIYYSQIVNDFQKGDIAEGYSVSREKKESFPLTVTSAQKNPTAFYLCASSKWSSYNEQFFGPGTRLTVL.

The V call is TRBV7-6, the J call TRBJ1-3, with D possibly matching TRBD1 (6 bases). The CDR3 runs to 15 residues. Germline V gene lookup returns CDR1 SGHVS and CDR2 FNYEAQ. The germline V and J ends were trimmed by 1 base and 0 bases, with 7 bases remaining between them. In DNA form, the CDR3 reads TGTGCCAGCAGCTTAGGCAGGGGCTCTGGAAACACCATATATTTT. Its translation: CASSLGRGSGNTIYF. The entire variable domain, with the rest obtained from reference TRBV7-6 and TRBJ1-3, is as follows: GAGVSQSPRYKVTKRGQDVALRCDPISGHVSLYWYRQALGQGPEFLTYFNYEAQQDKSGLPNDRFSAERPEGSISTLTIQRTEQRDSAMYRCASSLGRGSGNTIYFGEGSWLTVV.

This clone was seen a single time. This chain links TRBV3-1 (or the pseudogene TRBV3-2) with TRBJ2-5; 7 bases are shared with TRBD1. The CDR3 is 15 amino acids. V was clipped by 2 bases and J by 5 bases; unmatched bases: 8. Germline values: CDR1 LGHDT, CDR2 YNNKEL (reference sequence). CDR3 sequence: CASSQQTGVGETQYF. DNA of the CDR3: TGTGCCAGCAGCCAACAAACAGGGGTTGGGGAGACCCAGTACTTC.

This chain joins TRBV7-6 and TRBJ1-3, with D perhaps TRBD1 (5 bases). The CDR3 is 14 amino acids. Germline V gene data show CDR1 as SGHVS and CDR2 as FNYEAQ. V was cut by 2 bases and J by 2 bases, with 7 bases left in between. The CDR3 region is CASSLWGAGNTIYF. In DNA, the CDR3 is TGTGCCAGCAGCTTATGGGGGGCTGGAAACACCATATATTTT.

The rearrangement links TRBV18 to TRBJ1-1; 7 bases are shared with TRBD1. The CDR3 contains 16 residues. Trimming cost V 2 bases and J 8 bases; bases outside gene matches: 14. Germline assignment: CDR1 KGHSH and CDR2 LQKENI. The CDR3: CASSPNERGLGVEAFF. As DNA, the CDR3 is TGTGCCAGCTCACCAAACGAGAGGGGGCTGGGTGTCGAAGCTTTCTTT.

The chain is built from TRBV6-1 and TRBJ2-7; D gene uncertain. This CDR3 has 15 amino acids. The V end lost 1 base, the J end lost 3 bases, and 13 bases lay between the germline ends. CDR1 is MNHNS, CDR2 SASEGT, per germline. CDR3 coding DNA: TGTGCCAGCAGTGAAGTTCCAGGTAGGCTCTACGAGCAGTACTTC. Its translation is CASSEVPGRLYEQYF.

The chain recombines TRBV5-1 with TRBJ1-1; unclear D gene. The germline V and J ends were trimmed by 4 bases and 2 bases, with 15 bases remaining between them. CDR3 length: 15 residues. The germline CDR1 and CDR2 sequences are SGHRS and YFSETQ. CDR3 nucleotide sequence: TGCGCCAGCAGCCACGGCGGAACCCCTAACACTGAAGCTTTCTTT. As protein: CASSHGGTPNTEAFF.

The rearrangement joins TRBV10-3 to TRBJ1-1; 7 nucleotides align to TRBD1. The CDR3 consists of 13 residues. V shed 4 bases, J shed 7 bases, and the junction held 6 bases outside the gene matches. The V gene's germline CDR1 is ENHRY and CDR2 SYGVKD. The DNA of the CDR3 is TGTGCCATCAGTGTTGACAGGGCCGTTGAAGCTTTCTTT. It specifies CAISVDRAVEAFF.

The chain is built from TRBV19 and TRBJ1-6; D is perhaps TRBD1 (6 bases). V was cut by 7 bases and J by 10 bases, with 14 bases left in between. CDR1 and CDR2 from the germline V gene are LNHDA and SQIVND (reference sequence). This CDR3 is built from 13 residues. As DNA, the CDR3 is TGTGCCAGTACAGGACAGATGGACTCACCCCTCCACTTT. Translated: CASTGQMDSPLHF.

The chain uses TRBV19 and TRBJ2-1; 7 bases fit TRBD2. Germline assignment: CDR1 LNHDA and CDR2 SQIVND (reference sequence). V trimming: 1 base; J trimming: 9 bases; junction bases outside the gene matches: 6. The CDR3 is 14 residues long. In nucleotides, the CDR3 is TGTGCCAGTAGTATAGCGGGGGGTCGAAGTGAGCAGTTCTTC. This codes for CASSIAGGRSEQFF.

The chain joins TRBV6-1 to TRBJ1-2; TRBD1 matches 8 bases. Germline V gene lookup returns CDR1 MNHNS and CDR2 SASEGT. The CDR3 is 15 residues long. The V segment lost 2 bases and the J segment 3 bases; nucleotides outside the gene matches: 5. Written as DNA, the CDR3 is TGTGCCAGCAGTGAATTGACAGGGGCGGACTATGGCTACACCTTC. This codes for CASSELTGADYGYTF.

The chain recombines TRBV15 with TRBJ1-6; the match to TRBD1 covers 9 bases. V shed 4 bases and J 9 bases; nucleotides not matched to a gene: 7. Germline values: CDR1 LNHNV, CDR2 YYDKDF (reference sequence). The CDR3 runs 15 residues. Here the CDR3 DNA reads TGTGCCACCAGCACGGGACAGGGAGGGGGTTCACCCCTCCACTTT. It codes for CATSTGQGGGSPLHF.

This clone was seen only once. The CDR3 DNA follows: TGTGCCAGCAGTTACAGGAGCAACTCTGGAAACACCATATATTTT. Protein: CASSYRSNSGNTIYF. The J gene is TRBJ1-3, the V gene TRBV6-5; D gene unclear. V was shortened by 2 bases and J by 0 bases, with 8 bases between the two germline ends. Germline-derived CDR1 and CDR2 are MNHEY and SVGAGI. This CDR3 comprises 15 residues.

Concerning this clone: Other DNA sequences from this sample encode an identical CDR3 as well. The CDR3 nucleotides read TGTGCCAGCAGCCCGAGACTAGCGGGGGACAATGAGCAGTTCTTC. Translated: CASSPRLAGDNEQFF. The V and J genes are TRBV7-6 and TRBJ2-1, with 12 bases that match TRBD2. V gave up 5 bases and J gave up 5 bases; unmatched junction bases: 4. The germline V gene has CDR1 SGHVS and CDR2 FNYEAQ. CDR3 size: 15 residues.

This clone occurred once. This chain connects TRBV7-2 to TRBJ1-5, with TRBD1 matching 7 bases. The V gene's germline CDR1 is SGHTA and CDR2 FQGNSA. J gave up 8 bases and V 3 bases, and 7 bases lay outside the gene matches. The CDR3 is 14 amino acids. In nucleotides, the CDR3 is TGTGCCAGCAGCTTTCAAGGGGGCGTCGAGCCCCAGCATTTT. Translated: CASSFQGGVEPQHF.

The CDR3 DNA follows: TGTGCCAGCAGCTCGAGGACAGGATCCCCTACTTTGGCCCTCCACTTT. Protein: CASSSRTGSPTLALHF. The chain is built from TRBV7-2 and TRBJ1-6, with 7 bases lining up with TRBD1. Germline-derived CDR1 and CDR2 are SGHTA and FQGNSA. J lost 14 bases, V lost 4 bases, and 17 bases had no gene match. This CDR3 has 16 amino acids.